This TCR beta chain was sequenced for a study of T cell changes during pregnancy in multiple sclerosis. Some clones are missing from TCRdb's copy, which holds only in-frame ones; the method was immunoSEQ multiplex PCR. The sample shows 65,000 to 95,000 clones, approximately 89% of them seen only once. The CDR3 consists of 15 residues. CDR1 LNHNV and CDR2 YYDKDF come from the germline V gene (reference sequence). Trimming shortened V by 3 bases and J by 6 bases, and 14 bases separated the two germline ends. This receptor was taken from a female donor with multiple sclerosis, enrolled in a pregnancy study. This chain links TRBV15 with TRBJ1-4; D gene uncertain. The material sequenced was peripheral blood, taken before pregnancy. In DNA, the CDR3 is TGTGCCACCAGCAGGGGTCTAGCGCAGGATGAAAAACTGTTTTTT. Translation: CATSRGLAQDEKLFF.